These T cell receptor beta chains were read from a single sample in a study of somatic mutations in cytotoxic T cells in rheumatoid arthritis. Profiling relied on immunoSEQ multiplex PCR, and the TCRdb table lists in-frame clones only, not all of them. The sample records roughly 30,000 clones, 82% being singletons. Sequencing was done on a sample of CD8+ T cells sorted from blood. The receptors here all came from an adult with rheumatoid arthritis. Each CDR3 is given with its conserved first and last residue. A D gene is named only where the DNA matches it firmly. Size values are once, few and many counts, or a class for expanded clones, and some rows have none.

J gene,D gene,V gene,clone size,CDR3 DNA,CDR3 protein
TRBJ1-2,TRBD1,TRBV11-2,.,TGTGCCAGCAGCTCGGGTCGGGACAGGGTGCATGGCTACACCTTC,CASSSGRDRVHGYTF
TRBJ2-7,TRBD1,TRBV11-3,.,TGTGCCAGCAGCCCCCCTCTCCGGACAGGGGGCGTGTACGAGCAGTACTTC,CASSPPLRTGGVYEQYF
TRBJ2-7,.,TRBV27,.,TGTGCCAGCAGTTTGGCCCTAGAATACGAGCAGTACTTC,CASSLALEYEQYF
TRBJ2-1,.,TRBV29-1,once,TGCAGCGTTGAGTCCCGCGGGCGGTACAATGAGCAGTTCTTC,CSVESRGRYNEQFF
TRBJ2-5,.,TRBV4-3,.,TGCGCCAGCAGCCAAGATTGGGCCAGATCGATACTAGAGACCCAGTACTTC,CASSQDWARSILETQYF
TRBJ2-2,.,TRBV30,.,TGTGCCTGGAGTTTCACCGGGGAGCTGTTTTTT,CAWSFTGELFF
TRBJ1-3,.,TRBV11-2,.,TGTGCCAGCAGCTCCTACTCTGGAAACACCATATATTTT,CASSSYSGNTIYF
TRBJ2-3,.,TRBV28,.,TGTGCCAGCAGTTTACGTGGTCTTCGCACAGATACGCAGTATTTT,CASSLRGLRTDTQYF
TRBJ2-7,.,TRBV6-1,.,TGTGCCAGCAGGGAAGTGGGCTACGAGCAGTACTTC,CASREVGYEQYF
TRBJ2-3,TRBD2,TRBV18,.,TGTGCCAGCTCAGCCCGACTAGCGGGATTGACAGATACGCAGTATTTT,CASSARLAGLTDTQYF
TRBJ2-2,TRBD1,TRBV5-6,.,TGTGCCAGCAGCCCGGGACAGGGCGCCGGGGAGCTGTTTTTT,CASSPGQGAGELFF
TRBJ2-7,TRBD1,TRBV9,.,TGTGCCAGCAGCGTAGCTACAGGGGAGAGCTCGCAGCCCTACGAGCAGTACTTC,CASSVATGESSQPYEQYF
TRBJ1-1,TRBD1,TRBV11-2,.,TGTGCCAGCAGCCTCCACGGTACAGGGGGCCAAGGGGGCACTGAAGCTTTCTTT,CASSLHGTGGQGGTEAFF
TRBJ2-3,.,TRBV6-4,once,TGTGCCAGCAGTGGGACAAACACAGATACGCAGTATTTT,CASSGTNTDTQYF
TRBJ2-5,.,TRBV27,.,TGTGCCAGCAGTTCTCCGGGATACCAAGAGACCCAGTACTTC,CASSSPGYQETQYF
TRBJ1-5,.,TRBV27,once,TGTGCCAGCAGTTCGAATGGCGGAGGCAATCAGCCCCAGCATTTT,CASSSNGGGNQPQHF
TRBJ2-7,.,TRBV7-8,.,TGTGCCAGCAGTCCCCACTCCTACGAGCAGTACTTC,CASSPHSYEQYF
TRBJ1-2,.,TRBV9,.,TGTGCCAGCAGCGTCACGGGGTACTATGGCTACACCTTC,CASSVTGYYGYTF
TRBJ1-1,.,TRBV27,.,TGTGCCAGCAGTTTAAGGCCAATAGGGACTGAAGCTTTCTTT,CASSLRPIGTEAFF
TRBJ2-5,.,TRBV9,.,TGTGCCAGCAGCCCCAACAGGCTTGGTCCCTTGCTCTTTGAAGAGACCCAGTACTTC,CASSPNRLGPLLFEETQYF
TRBJ2-2,TRBD2,TRBV6-1,.,TGTGCCAGCAGTGAAACGGCGGGGGGCGGCGGGGAGCTGTTTTTT,CASSETAGGGGELFF
TRBJ2-1,TRBD2,TRBV7-6,.,TGTGCCAGCAGCCCCGCGGGACTAGCGGGCCACAATGAGCAGTTCTTC,CASSPAGLAGHNEQFF
TRBJ2-7,.,TRBV5-1,.,TGCGCCAGCAGCCCAACAGGGTTCGAGCAGTACTTC,CASSPTGFEQYF
TRBJ2-7,TRBD2,TRBV11-2,.,TGTGCCAGCAGCCGCGGGGGGGGATCCTACGAGCAGTACTTC,CASSRGGGSYEQYF
TRBJ2-2,.,TRBV7-3,.,TGTGCCAGCAGCTTAAGAGACACCGGGGAGCTGTTTTTT,CASSLRDTGELFF
TRBJ2-7,.,TRBV4-3,.,TGCGCCAGCAGCCCAATTAGGGGGTCTTCCCGCGAGCAGTACTTC,CASSPIRGSSREQYF
TRBJ2-3,.,TRBV19,.,TGTGCCAGTAGTATAGGGGTCCAGCGGAGCACAGATACGCAGTATTTT,CASSIGVQRSTDTQYF
TRBJ2-7,.,TRBV30,.,TGTGCCTGGAGGCCCCAGGAAGACGATACTAGGGGCTTC,CAWRPQEDDTRGF
TRBJ2-1,.,TRBV6-1,.,TGTGCCAGCAGTGCCCGGTCCCGGGGGCTCTCCTACAATGAGCAGTTCTTC,CASSARSRGLSYNEQFF
TRBJ2-7,.,TRBV2,.,TGTGCCAGCAGTGAAGCGCTTTGGCCCCTTGGCAAGACCTACGAGCAGTACTTC,CASSEALWPLGKTYEQYF
TRBJ1-4,TRBD1,TRBV27,few,TGTGCCAGCAGTGATAGGAGGGACAGGCTCACCAGACTGTTTTTT,CASSDRRDRLTRLFF
TRBJ2-1,TRBD2,TRBV7-9,.,TGTGCCAGCAGCCAAACTTCTAGCGGGATTAATGAGCAGTTCTTC,CASSQTSSGINEQFF
TRBJ2-5,.,TRBV9,.,TGTGCCAGCAGCGAAGAAGGGGGAGGAGGGACCCAGTACTTC,CASSEEGGGGTQYF
TRBJ1-4,.,TRBV4-1,.,TGCGCCAGCAGCCAAGGGTCGTCCACCCATCCAGCAACTAATGAAAAACTGTTTTTT,CASSQGSSTHPATNEKLFF
TRBJ2-7,.,TRBV6-5,.,TGTGCCAGCAGTTACGGTCCCGCCTACGAGCAGTACTTC,CASSYGPAYEQYF
TRBJ2-2,TRBD2,TRBV5-6,.,TGTGCCAGCAGCAAGACTAGCGGGGGGCCCACCGGGGAGCTGTTTTTT,CASSKTSGGPTGELFF
TRBJ2-3,.,TRBV7-3,.,TGTGCCAGCAGCTTAGGTTTGGGGTTTACTAGCACAGATACGCAGTATTTT,CASSLGLGFTSTDTQYF
TRBJ2-5,TRBD1,TRBV7-9,.,TGTGCCAGCAGCTTAGAGAGGGACAGGGAAGAGACCCAGTACTTC,CASSLERDREETQYF
TRBJ2-1,TRBD2,TRBV29-1,.,TGCAGCGTCGATCTTCCGGGACTAGCGAGTATCGATGAGCAGTTCTTC,CSVDLPGLASIDEQFF